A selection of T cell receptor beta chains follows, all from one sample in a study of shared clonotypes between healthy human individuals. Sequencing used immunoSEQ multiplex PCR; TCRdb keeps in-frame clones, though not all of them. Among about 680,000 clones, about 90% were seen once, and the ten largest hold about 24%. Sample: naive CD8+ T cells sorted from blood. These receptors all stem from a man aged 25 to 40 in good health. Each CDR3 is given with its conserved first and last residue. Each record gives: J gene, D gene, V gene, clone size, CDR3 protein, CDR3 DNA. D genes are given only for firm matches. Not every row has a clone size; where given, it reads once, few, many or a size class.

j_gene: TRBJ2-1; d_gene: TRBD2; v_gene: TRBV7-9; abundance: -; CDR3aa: CASSSRLGLLDNEQFF; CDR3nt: TGTGCCAGCAGCTCTCGGTTGGGACTACTCGACAATGAGCAGTTCTTC
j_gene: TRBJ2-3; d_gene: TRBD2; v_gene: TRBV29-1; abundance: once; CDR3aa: CSAPSEGLTDTQYF; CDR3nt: TGCAGCGCCCCAAGTGAGGGACTAACAGATACGCAGTATTTT
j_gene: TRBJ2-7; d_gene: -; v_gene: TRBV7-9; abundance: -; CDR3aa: CASSSRTDLSSYEQYF; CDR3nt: TGTGCCAGCAGCTCCAGGACCGATTTGAGCTCCTACGAGCAGTACTTC
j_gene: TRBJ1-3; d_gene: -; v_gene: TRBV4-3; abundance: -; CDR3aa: CASSQDGLGFGNTIYF; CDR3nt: TGCGCCAGCAGCCAGGACGGCCTCGGGTTCGGAAACACCATATATTTT
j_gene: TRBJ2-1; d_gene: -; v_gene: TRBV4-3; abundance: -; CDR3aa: CASSQGTPSLYNEQFF; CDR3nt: TGCGCCAGCAGCCAAGGGACACCATCTCTATACAATGAGCAGTTCTTC
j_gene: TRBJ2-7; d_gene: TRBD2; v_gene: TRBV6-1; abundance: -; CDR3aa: CASRISGRESYEQYF; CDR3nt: TGTGCCAGCAGGATTAGCGGGAGGGAATCCTACGAGCAGTACTTC
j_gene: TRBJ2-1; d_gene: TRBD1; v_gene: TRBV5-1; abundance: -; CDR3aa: CASSAGTGINEQFF; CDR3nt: TGCGCCAGCAGTGCCGGGACAGGGATAAATGAGCAGTTCTTC
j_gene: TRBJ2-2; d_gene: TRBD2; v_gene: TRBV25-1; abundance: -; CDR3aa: CASSEYGGRAGGELFF; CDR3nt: TGTGCCAGCAGTGAATATGGAGGGAGGGCCGGCGGGGAGCTGTTTTTT
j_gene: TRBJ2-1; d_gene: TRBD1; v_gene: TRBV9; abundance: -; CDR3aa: CASSVDRGSSSEGQFF; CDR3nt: TGTGCCAGCAGCGTAGACAGGGGGTCGAGCTCGGAAGGGCAGTTCTTC
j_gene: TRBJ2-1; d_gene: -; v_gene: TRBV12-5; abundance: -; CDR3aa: CASGWGYNEQFF; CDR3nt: TGTGCTAGTGGTTGGGGATACAATGAGCAGTTCTTC
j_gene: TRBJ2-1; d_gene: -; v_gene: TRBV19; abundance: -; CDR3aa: CASSINLWNEQFF; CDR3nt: TGTGCCAGTAGCATCAACCTTTGGAATGAGCAGTTCTTC
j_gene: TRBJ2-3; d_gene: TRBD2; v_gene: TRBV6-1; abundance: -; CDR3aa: CASSNLAGGTDTQYF; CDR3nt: TGTGCCAGCAGTAACCTAGCGGGAGGCACAGATACGCAGTATTTT
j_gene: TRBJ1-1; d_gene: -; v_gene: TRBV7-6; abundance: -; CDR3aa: CASSPNGNTEAFF; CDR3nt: TGTGCCAGCAGCCCCAATGGAAACACTGAAGCTTTCTTT
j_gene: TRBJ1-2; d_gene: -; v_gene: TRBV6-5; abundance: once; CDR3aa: CASSYSYGGGGYTF; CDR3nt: TGTGCCAGCAGTTACTCCTACGGTGGCGGAGGCTACACCTTC
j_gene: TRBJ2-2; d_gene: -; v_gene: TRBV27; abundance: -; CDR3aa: CASSLSGRGNGELFF; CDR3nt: TGTGCCAGCAGTTTGTCCGGGAGAGGTAACGGGGAGCTGTTTTTT
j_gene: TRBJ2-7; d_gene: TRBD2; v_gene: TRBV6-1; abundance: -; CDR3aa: CASSERLAGVEQYF; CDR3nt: TGTGCCAGCAGTGAACGTCTAGCGGGAGTCGAGCAGTACTTC
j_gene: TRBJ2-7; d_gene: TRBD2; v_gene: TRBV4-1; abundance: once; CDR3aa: CASSHGAGGSISYEQYF; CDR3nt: TGCGCCAGCAGCCACGGAGCGGGAGGGTCTATCTCCTACGAGCAGTACTTC
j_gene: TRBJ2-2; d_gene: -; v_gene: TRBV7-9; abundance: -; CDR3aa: CASSLTSTGELFF; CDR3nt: TGTGCCAGCAGCCTAACTAGTACCGGGGAGCTGTTTTTT
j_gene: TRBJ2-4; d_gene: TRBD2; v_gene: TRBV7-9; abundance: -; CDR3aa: CASSPGRGGDIQYF; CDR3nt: TGTGCCAGCAGCCCGGGGCGGGGGGGGGACATTCAGTACTTC
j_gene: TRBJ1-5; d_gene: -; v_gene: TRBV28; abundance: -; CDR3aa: CASSFPGGGHQPQHF; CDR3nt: TGTGCCAGCAGTTTCCCCGGGGGGGGTCATCAGCCCCAGCATTTT
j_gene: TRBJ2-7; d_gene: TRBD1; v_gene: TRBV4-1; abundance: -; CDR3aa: CASSQDNYPGTGDEQYF; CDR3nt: TGCGCCAGCAGCCAAGACAATTATCCCGGGACAGGGGACGAGCAGTACTTC
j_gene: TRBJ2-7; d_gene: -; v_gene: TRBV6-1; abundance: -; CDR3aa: CATPRSNSYEQYF; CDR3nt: TGTGCCACCCCGAGGTCGAACTCCTACGAGCAGTACTTC
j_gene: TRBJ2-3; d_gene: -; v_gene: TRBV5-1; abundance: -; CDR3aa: CASSSYPADTQYF; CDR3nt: TGCGCCAGCAGCTCCTACCCGGCAGATACGCAGTATTTT